This TCR beta chain was sequenced for a study of blood T cell repertoires in COVID-19. Turning to the study itself: Acute-phase and convalescent COVID-19 samples originated in the United States, Italy and Spain. PBMCs, B-cell-depleted T cells, or T cells were the source of the cDNA or gDNA that made up the material.

The ends were cut back, 5 bases at V and 1 base at J, with 8 bases in the middle. The germline V gene encodes CDR1 SEHNR and CDR2 FQNEAQ (reference sequence). This CDR3 is built from 13 residues. TCRdb keeps only in-frame clones here, not all; method: immunoSEQ multiplex PCR. The sample lists under 250,000 clones; approximately 82% were seen once. The sequence derives from a woman aged 40-49 years with acute or convalescent COVID-19. Sequenced material: peripheral blood. The rearrangement uses TRBV7-9 and TRBJ1-2; possibly TRBD1 for D (5 bases). This CDR3 is CASSETDNYGYTF. DNA of the CDR3: TGTGCCAGCAGCGAGACAGATAACTATGGCTACACCTTC.